The source of this T cell receptor beta chain is a study of regulatory T cells in long-lasting Graves disease (dated by TCRdb to 2020 to 2023). Study-level background: In the newly diagnosed Graves' disease group, patients had been taking antithyroid drugs for less than 3 months. This study used TCR sequencing and RNA sequencing of peripheral blood to compare persistent Graves' disease patients against newly diagnosed Graves' disease patients. The study took place in China and was registered as a clinical trial. A total of around 35 samples were covered by TCR sequencing, comprising some 13 persistent and around 20 newly diagnosed Graves' disease patients. The study at large found these results: The small sample size was acknowledged by the authors as a limitation that may reduce accuracy. Because the primary lesion, thyroid tissue, could not be accessed, the study looked at peripheral blood alone. Compared with newly diagnosed patients, persistent Graves' disease patients had lower TCR Shannon entropy and fewer highly expanded clones, which suggests clonal expansion. Only the TCR beta chain was sequenced and analyzed. Persistent disease showed preferential use of TRBV28, TRBJ1-2 and TRBJ2-5, whereas newly diagnosed disease favored TRBV20-1 and TRBJ2-1. Patients with persistent disease shared more public clonotypes (over 2,500) than newly diagnosed patients did (about 970).

V is shortened by 6 bases, J by 6 bases, and the region joining them spans 12 bases. There are 13 amino acids in the CDR3, from cysteine to phenylalanine inclusive. The retained sequence is limited to the CDR3, 39 bases, with the frame set at the first base. As encoded in the germline V gene, CDR1 is SGHNT while CDR2 is YENEEA. The sample holds many counts of this clonotype. Its antigen remains undetermined. Base qualities are missing; no much larger clone stands one base away. The library came from multiplex PCR. Instrument on record: Illumina HiSeq 4000. iRepertoire HTBI primers and Arm-PCR amplification of CDR3 regions were used to construct TCR beta libraries. Before sequencing, the PCR products underwent gel purification. Processing in the source paper ran as follows. Across samples, roughly 60 TRBV and roughly 15 TRBJ segments were identified and used for gene usage analysis of CDR3 amino acid clonotypes. Filtered high-quality paired reads were merged into contigs using COPE and FqMerger. BLAST was used to align contigs to the IMGT TRBV, TRBD and TRBJ reference genes, and CDR3 was defined following IMGT. Clonotypes above 0.1% frequency were classified as highly expanded clones. Shannon entropy was used to measure repertoire diversity, and the Gini coefficient was used to measure V-J evenness. Public clonotypes were defined as clonotypes shared by more than one individual. TCRdb reran the public reads through fastp at Q25 and MiXCR, keeping productive beta chains. Entries that share a CDR3 protein sequence are merged under the most common genes and DNA. TCRdb assigned the V and J calls; the authors' analysis was not used. In this sample the table shows under 300,000 distinct CDR3 sequences, around 21% of which occur a single time. Around 14% of the sample is in the top ten clones.

Sample time point, as interpreted from the label and publication: newly diagnosed GD, antithyroid drugs for less than 3 months. For both TCR sequencing and RNA sequencing, RNA was extracted from PBMCs in TRIzol. Graves' disease was diagnosed according to American Thyroid Association guidelines. Patients were recruited from an endocrinology department in Xi'an, China. Each patient gave 9 to 10 milliliters of peripheral blood, collected in an EDTA anticoagulant tube. Ficoll Paque Plus density gradient separation was used to isolate PBMCs, and no further T cell sorting was performed. An Agilent 2100 Bioanalyzer and agarose gel were used to assess RNA quality, and a NanoDrop 2000 was used to measure RNA concentration.

The TCR originated in a female donor with Graves disease. The sequencing used peripheral blood mononuclear cells (PBMCs), collected at new diagnosis, from a patient treated with antithyroid drugs. The chain employs TRBV11-3 and TRBJ1-5; too little of a D gene remains to name it. The DNA sequence reads TGTGCCAGCAGACAACAGCCGGGTCAGCCCCAGCATTTT. It codes for CASRQQPGQPQHF.